Sequencing of this T cell receptor beta chain was carried out in a study of T cell responses to AZD1222 COVID-19 vaccine. A word on this clone: The antigen is undetermined.

Only in-frame clones appear in the TCRdb table, and some are missing; sequencing was by immunoSEQ multiplex PCR. The table lists about 140,000 clones. The CDR3 contains 11 residues. The V gene lost 6 bases and the J gene lost 5 bases, with 5 bases spanning the gap. Germline lookup yields CDR1 MNHEY and CDR2 SVGEGT. Study conclusions and caveats: Spike-specific TCR breadth and depth grew following two AZD1222 doses. Most donors were white British and more were female, and clonal diversity was possibly underestimated. Vaccine-associated CD4 TCRs spanned spike, dominant at 160-218 and 743-854. Only six individuals given AZD1222 were seropositive at baseline.

The source of this sequence is an adult in good health. The chain couples TRBV6-2 or TRBV6-3 to TRBJ2-1; D ambiguous. The material sequenced was peripheral blood. The CDR3 nucleotides are TGTGCCAGCAGCCAAAACAATGAGCAGTTCTTC. The encoded protein is CASSQNNEQFF.